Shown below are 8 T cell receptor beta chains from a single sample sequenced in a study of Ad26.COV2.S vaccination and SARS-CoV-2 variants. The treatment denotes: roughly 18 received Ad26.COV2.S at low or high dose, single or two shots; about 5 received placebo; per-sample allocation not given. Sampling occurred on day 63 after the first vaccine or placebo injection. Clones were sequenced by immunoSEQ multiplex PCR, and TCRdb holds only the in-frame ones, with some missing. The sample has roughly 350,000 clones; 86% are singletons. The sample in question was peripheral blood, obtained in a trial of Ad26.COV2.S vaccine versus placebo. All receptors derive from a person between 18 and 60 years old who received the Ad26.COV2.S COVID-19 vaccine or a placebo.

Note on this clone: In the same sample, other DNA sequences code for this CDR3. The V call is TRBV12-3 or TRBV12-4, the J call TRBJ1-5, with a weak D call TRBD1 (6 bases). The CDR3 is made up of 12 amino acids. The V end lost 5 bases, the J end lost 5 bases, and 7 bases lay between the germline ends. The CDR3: CASSPGDQPQHF. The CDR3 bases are TGTGCCAGCAGTCCAGGGGATCAGCCCCAGCATTTT.

This CDR3 is CASSIEDLTGELFF. CDR3 nucleotides: TGTGCCAGTAGTATTGAGGACCTCACCGGGGAGCTGTTTTTT. This chain uses TRBV19 with TRBJ2-2; D is unresolved. The CDR3 extends over 14 amino acids. Germline V CDR1 and CDR2: LNHDA, SQIVND (reference sequence). V was shortened by 3 bases and J by 4 bases, with 9 bases between the two germline ends.

The CDR3 is CASGGLRDTDTQYF. Written as DNA, the CDR3 is TGTGCCAGCGGCGGGTTAAGGGACACAGATACGCAGTATTTT. This chain uses TRBV27 with TRBJ2-3, with a tentative D call TRBD2 (5 bases). Trimming took 8 bases from V and 2 from J, leaving 14 bases between them. The CDR3 covers 14 residues. Germline CDR1 is MNHEY and CDR2 is SMNVEV (reference sequence).

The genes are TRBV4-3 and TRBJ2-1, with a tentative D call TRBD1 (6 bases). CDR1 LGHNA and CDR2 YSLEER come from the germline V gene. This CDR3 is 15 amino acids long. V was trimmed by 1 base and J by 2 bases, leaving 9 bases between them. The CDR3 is CASSQGQGTYNEQFF. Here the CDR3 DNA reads TGCGCCAGCAGCCAAGGGCAGGGGACCTACAATGAGCAGTTCTTC.

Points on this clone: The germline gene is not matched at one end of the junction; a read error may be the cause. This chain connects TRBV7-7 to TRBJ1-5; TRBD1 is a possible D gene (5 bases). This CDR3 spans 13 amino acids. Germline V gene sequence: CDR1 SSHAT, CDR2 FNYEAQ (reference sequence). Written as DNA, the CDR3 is TGTGCTAGCAGCCCGGGGCGTGATCAGCCCCAGCATTTT. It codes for CASSPGRDQPQHF. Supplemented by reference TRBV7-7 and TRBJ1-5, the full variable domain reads GAGVSQSPRYKVTKRGQDVTLRCDPISSHATLYWYQQALGQGPEFLTYFNYEAQPDKSGLPSDRFSAERPEGSISTLTIQRTEQRDSAMYRCASSPGRDQPQHFGDGTRLSIL.

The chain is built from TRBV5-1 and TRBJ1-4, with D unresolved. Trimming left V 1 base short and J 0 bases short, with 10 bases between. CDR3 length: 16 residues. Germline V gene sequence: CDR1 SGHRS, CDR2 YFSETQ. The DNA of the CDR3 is TGCGCCAGCAGCTTGACGGGTACTGCAACTAATGAAAAACTGTTTTTT. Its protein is CASSLTGTATNEKLFF.

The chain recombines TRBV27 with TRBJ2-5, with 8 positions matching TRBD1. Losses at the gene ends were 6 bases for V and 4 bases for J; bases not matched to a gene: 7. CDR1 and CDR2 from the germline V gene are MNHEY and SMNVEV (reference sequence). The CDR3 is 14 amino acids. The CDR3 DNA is TGTGCCAGCAGGGACCAGGGGGCGGGAGAGACCCAGTACTTC. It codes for CASRDQGAGETQYF.

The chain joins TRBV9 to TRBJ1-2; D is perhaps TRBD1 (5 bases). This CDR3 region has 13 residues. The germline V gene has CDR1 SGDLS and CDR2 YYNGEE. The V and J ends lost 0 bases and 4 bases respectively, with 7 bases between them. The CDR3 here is CASSVGGSYGYTF. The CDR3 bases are TGTGCCAGCAGCGTAGGGGGGAGCTATGGCTACACCTTC. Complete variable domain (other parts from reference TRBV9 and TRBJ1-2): DSGVTQTPKHLITATGQRVTLRCSPRSGDLSVYWYQQSLDQGLQFLIQYYNGEERAKGNILERFSAQQFPDLHSELNLSSLELGDSALYFCASSVGGSYGYTFGSGTRLTVV.